This record looks at one T cell receptor (beta chain) sequence and its context. Its antigen is as yet unknown. The repertoire was sequenced with immunoSEQ multiplex PCR; TCRdb's copy has only in-frame clones and lacks some. The sample yields about 54,000 clones, roughly 80% seen once. The CDR3 loop spans 12 amino acids. With 7 bases removed from V and 5 bases from J, the gap between germline ends came to 11 bases. In germline, CDR1 is PRHDT, CDR2 FYEKMQ (reference sequence). The source of the sample is a study of a mutant IDH1 vaccine in newly diagnosed glioma. Study-wide points: The vaccine induced immune responses, and these occurred in 80% to 95% of patients. Pseudoprogression looked unconnected to shifts in top peripheral T cell clonotypes.

Time point described: baseline, week 1 (first vaccination visit). The sample's treatment: pre-vaccination baseline after standard-of-care therapy. This clonotype was obtained from a man aged 18 to 29 with glioma. The material sequenced was PBMCs, taken from a glioma patient treated with radiotherapy, temozolomide or both. The chain employs TRBV13 and TRBJ1-2; D not certain. CDR3 region: CASTLGPYGYTF. CDR3 in DNA: TGTGCCAGCACCCTAGGACCGTATGGCTACACCTTC.